One T cell receptor (beta chain) is described in this entry. Its antigen is unknown. It has no much larger one-base neighbor in the sample; base qualities were not kept. Lesional scalp punch biopsies and peripheral blood were obtained from alopecia areata patients. After PBMCs were isolated by density centrifugation and stained for CD3, CD4 and CD8, a FACSAria was used to sort CD4+ and CD8+ T cells. These data are taken from a study of CD8+ T cells in alopecia areata (dated by TCRdb to between 2017 and 2018). Context from the whole study: The treated patients took part in an open-label pilot trial in which moderate-to-severe alopecia areata was treated with oral tofacitinib at 5 to 10 mg twice daily. TCRbeta CDR3 regions were amplified by immunoSEQ multiplex PCR with 35 Vbeta forward and 13 Jbeta reverse primers. Tofacitinib-treated patients had biopsies at baseline and at 4 and 24 weeks of treatment, with a later scalp biopsy in several patients. Clonality in the scalp was compared among normal scalp (n=4), patchy alopecia areata scalp (n=8), and alopecia totalis/universalis scalp (n=8). Human TCRbeta sequencing covered scalp tissue and sorted CD4+ and CD8+ peripheral blood T cells from patchy and totalis/universalis alopecia areata patients and healthy controls. The study used high-throughput TCRbeta sequencing to examine T cell clonal expansion in alopecia areata, in both the C3H/HeJ mouse model and human patients. Tofacitinib was administered for 6 to 18 months, and 6 months of follow-up off drug were then conducted to assess delayed response and recurrence. RNA came from the PAXgene miRNA kit for fixed scalp, the miRNeasy kit for PBMCs, and the RNeasy kit for mouse skin.

Summary of the overall study and its limitations: Shared TCR sequences between patients were less evident than in mice, which may be partly attributable to HLA diversity in the patient population. Unlike mouse skin, where gammadelta T cells dominate, normal human skin contains resident alphabeta T cells that get sequenced too, which complicates analysis of the scalp TCR repertoire. Higher clonality and more expanded CD8+ clones were observed in lesional scalp than in normal scalp, particularly in alopecia totalis/universalis, a finding suggestive of antigenic drive.

Library method: the immunoSEQ multiplex PCR assay. RNA was extracted from all samples and reverse transcribed into cDNA as template for TCR sequencing. SuperScript III was used to make first-strand cDNA, primed with a 2:1 mix of oligo-dT and random hexamers. A synthetic immune receptor repertoire was used to gauge amplification bias, and whatever bias remained was removed computationally. Turning to the authors' computational methods: Raw reads were preprocessed for error removal, and CDR3 was defined according to IMGT conventions as running from the conserved cysteine to phenylalanine. Clonality was computed by normalizing Shannon entropy by log2 of the number of productive unique TCRs and subtracting the result from 1. CD4 or CD8 identity of scalp clones was inferred by cross-referencing scalp TCRbeta sequences with sorted blood CD4 and CD8 repertoires. TCRdb provides this immuneACCESS table in a form limited to in-frame rearrangements. Some clones are lacking; in checked studies, under half of them reflect an unresolved V gene, and why the rest are absent is not known. The DNA was the basis for D and trimming; V, J and clone size are from that table. The sample table contains 90,000 to 100,000 clones; only one count was recorded for 35% to 45% of them. The ten largest account for approximately 1.2% of the sample.

The cysteine opens and the phenylalanine closes a CDR3 of 14 amino acids. This entry keeps only the CDR3 DNA: 42 bases, framed from base 1. CDR1 and CDR2, looked up from the germline V gene, are MDHEN and SYDVKM. V loses 5 bases, J loses 5 bases, and the germline ends lie 12 bases apart. The receptor was isolated from a human donor with alopecia areata. The V gene is TRBV28 and the J gene is TRBJ2-2; the D gene is not confidently resolved. The sequenced sample was CD4+ T cells sorted from blood. The DNA reads as follows: TGTGCCAGCAGTCCCCCGGTCGGTACCGGGGAGCTGTTTTTT. Its translation reads: CASSPPVGTGELFF.